The 21 T cell receptor beta chains presented below share a single source sample, sequenced in a study of blood T cell repertoires in COVID-19. Sequencing used immunoSEQ multiplex PCR; TCRdb keeps in-frame clones, though not all of them. The sample carries about 170,000 clones, over 70% recorded once. Source material: peripheral blood. These receptor sequences come from a woman between 65 and 79 years old who had recovered from COVID-19.

The chain employs TRBV7-8 and TRBJ1-2, with TRBD1 matching over 8 bases. The ends lost 4 bases at V and 8 bases at J; junction bases unmatched: 6. CDR3 length: 13 residues. Germline CDR1 reads SGHVS; CDR2 reads FQNEAQ. The CDR3 DNA reads TGTGCCAGCAGCTCCGACAGGGGAAGGGGCTACACCTTC. It is translated as CASSSDRGRGYTF.

The chain uses TRBV18 and TRBJ2-3; 10 bases agree with TRBD2. The CDR3 has 17 residues. The V and J ends lost 4 bases and 2 bases, in that order; junction bases with no gene match: 9. Looked up from germline, CDR1 is KGHSH and CDR2 is LQKENI. In DNA form, the CDR3 reads TGTGCCAGCTCACTCCAAGCTAGCGGGGGAGTCACAGATACGCAGTATTTT. The encoded protein is CASSLQASGGVTDTQYF. Variable domain in full (rest from reference TRBV18 and TRBJ2-3): NAGVMQNPRHLVRRRGQEARLRCSPMKGHSHVYWYRQLPEEGLKFMVYLQKENIIDESGMPKERFSAEFPKEGPSILRIQQVVRGDSAAYFCASSLQASGGVTDTQYFGPGTRLTVL.

On this clone itself: Other DNA sequences from this sample encode an identical CDR3 as well. The rearrangement joins TRBV18 to TRBJ2-3; TRBD1 might be the D (5 bases). With 1 base removed from V and 0 bases from J, the gap between germline ends came to 5 bases. Germline V gene sequence: CDR1 KGHSH, CDR2 LQKENI. CDR3 length: 14 amino acids. This chain's CDR3 is CASSPQGSTDTQYF. CDR3 sequence (DNA): TGTGCCAGCTCACCACAGGGGAGCACAGATACGCAGTATTTT.

This chain uses TRBV30 with TRBJ1-5; D gene unclear. Per the germline V gene, CDR1 is GTSNPN and CDR2 is SVGIG (reference sequence). The CDR3 runs to 13 residues. The V end was cut by 2 bases, the J end by 5 bases, with 10 bases between. CDR3 nucleotide sequence: TGTGCCTGGAGTATAGAAGCTGATCAGCCCCAGCATTTT. It translates to CAWSIEADQPQHF.

The chain is built from TRBV7-8 and TRBJ1-1, with 7 nucleotides matching TRBD1. Trimming at V came to 1 base and at J to 1 base, leaving 9 bases not matched to a gene. The CDR3 is made up of 17 amino acids. Germline V CDR1 and CDR2: SGHVS, FQNEAQ. CDR3 DNA sequence: TGTGCCAGCAGCTTAGGGGGATTACAGGGGAGGAACACTGAAGCTTTCTTT. Its translation: CASSLGGLQGRNTEAFF.

The chain joins TRBV5-5 to TRBJ2-1; D perhaps matches TRBD2 (6 bases). This CDR3 is built from 15 residues. CDR1 and CDR2 from the germline V gene are SGHKS and YYEKEE (reference sequence). Trimming stripped 1 base from V and 4 bases from J, with 12 bases between. DNA for the CDR3: TGTGCCAGCAGCTTGAGTCACGGGGGTTACAATGAGCAGTTCTTC. As protein: CASSLSHGGYNEQFF.

The chain couples TRBV7-8 to TRBJ1-2, with no clear D. The germline V gene has CDR1 SGHVS and CDR2 FQNEAQ. The CDR3 has 14 amino acids. Trimming shortened V by 1 base and J by 4 bases, and 10 bases separated the two germline ends. This CDR3 reads CASSLGGGIYGYTF. The CDR3 nucleotides are TGTGCCAGCAGCTTAGGCGGAGGGATCTATGGCTACACCTTC.

In DNA, the CDR3 is TGCGCCAGCAGCCCCGGGACAGGGGACCCGAACACTGAAGCTTTCTTT. As protein: CASSPGTGDPNTEAFF. V is TRBV5-1 and J is TRBJ1-1, with 10 bases that match TRBD1. The CDR3 sequence is 16 residues long. Per germline, CDR1 SGHRS and CDR2 YFSETQ. The V segment lost 4 bases and the J segment 1 base; nucleotides outside the gene matches: 7.

The V call is TRBV19, the J call TRBJ1-2; 7 positions match TRBD1. Trimming cost V 5 bases and J 6 bases; bases outside gene matches: 15. Germline V gives CDR1 LNHDA, CDR2 SQIVND (reference sequence). The CDR3 loop spans 16 amino acids. The CDR3 reads CASSPPTPDRLDGYTF. CDR3 nucleotides: TGTGCCAGTAGTCCTCCCACGCCGGACAGGTTGGATGGCTACACCTTC.

The chain couples TRBV18 to TRBJ2-7, with a weak D call TRBD2 (7 bases). Germline CDR1 is KGHSH and CDR2 is LQKENI. Trimming shortened V by 5 bases and J by 2 bases, and 10 bases separated the two germline ends. There are 13 residues in the CDR3. CDR3 in DNA: TGTGCCAGCTCAGAGGGGGGGACCTACGAGCAGTACTTC. It encodes CASSEGGTYEQYF.

The chain couples TRBV19 to TRBJ1-3; 9 bases align to TRBD1. The CDR3 extends over 16 amino acids. V trimming: 7 bases; J trimming: 3 bases; junction bases outside the gene matches: 10. From germline, CDR1 is LNHDA and CDR2 SQIVND (reference sequence). CDR3 in DNA: TGTGCCAGTAAGCCTGGCAGGGGACAGGGTGGAAACACCATATATTTT. Its protein is CASKPGRGQGGNTIYF.

The chain uses TRBV19 and TRBJ1-1; tentatively, D is TRBD1 (5 bases). The CDR3 consists of 15 residues. Germline CDR1 and CDR2: LNHDA and SQIVND (reference sequence). Trimming cost V 7 bases and J 3 bases, with 18 bases left between them. The CDR3 nucleotides read TGTGCCAGTATGGGGGGAAGGGCCGGGGACACTGAAGCTTTCTTT. It yields the protein CASMGGRAGDTEAFF.

V is TRBV2 and J is TRBJ1-4, with a possible D match to TRBD1 (6 bases). The germline V and J ends were trimmed by 5 bases and 10 bases, with 20 bases remaining between them. The CDR3 is 15 amino acids. Germline loops: CDR1 SNHLY, CDR2 FYNNEI. The CDR3 sequence is CASSLQSQGPGKLFF. CDR3 DNA: TGTGCCAGCAGTTTACAATCACAGGGACCTGGAAAACTGTTTTTT.

The V gene is TRBV19, the J gene TRBJ1-4, with no clear D. Deletions cut 5 bases from V and 3 bases from J, with 7 bases between. CDR1 and CDR2 (germline): LNHDA, SQIVND (reference sequence). CDR3 length equals 13 residues. The DNA of the CDR3 is TGTGCCAGTAGTGGAGGCTCTAATGAAAAACTGTTTTTT. As protein: CASSGGSNEKLFF.

The gene calls are TRBV5-1 and TRBJ1-1, with 12 bases that match TRBD1. There are 15 residues in the CDR3. J was trimmed by 11 bases and V by 0 bases; bases with no gene match: 8. Germline CDR1 SGHRS, CDR2 YFSETQ. CDR3 in amino acids: CASSLDLPGQGAAFF. DNA of the CDR3: TGCGCCAGCAGCTTGGATTTACCGGGACAGGGGGCGGCTTTCTTT.

The chain joins TRBV15 to TRBJ2-1, with 8 positions matching TRBD2. The CDR3 spans 14 residues. In germline, CDR1 is LNHNV, CDR2 YYDKDF (reference sequence). V lost 0 bases to trimming and J lost 9 bases; unmatched junction nucleotides: 4. This chain's CDR3 is CATSRDLAGGEQFF. The CDR3 nucleotides read TGTGCCACCAGCAGAGATCTGGCGGGGGGTGAGCAGTTCTTC.

The gene calls are TRBV5-1 and TRBJ1-6; TRBD1 is a possible D gene (6 bases). CDR1 and CDR2 from the germline V gene are SGHRS and YFSETQ. The CDR3 loop spans 18 amino acids. The ends were cut back, 2 bases at V and 8 bases at J, with 23 bases in the middle. Here the CDR3 reads CASSFGQSEGRGDSPLHF. CDR3 nucleotide sequence: TGCGCCAGCAGCTTCGGACAGAGCGAGGGGCGGGGGGATTCACCCCTCCACTTT.

The chain links TRBV7-3 to TRBJ2-5; perhaps TRBD1 as D (5 bases). CDR3 size: 14 residues. The V end was cut by 2 bases, the J end by 2 bases, with 9 bases between. Germline loops: CDR1 SGHTA, CDR2 FQGTGA. This CDR3 is CASSLLGRQETQYF. The CDR3 DNA is TGTGCCAGCAGCTTATTGGGGCGACAAGAGACCCAGTACTTC. The full variable domain, completed using reference TRBV7-3 and TRBJ2-5, is GAGVSQTPSNKVTEKGKYVELRCDPISGHTALYWYRQSLGQGPEFLIYFQGTGAADDSGLPNDRFFAVRPEGSVSTLKIQRTERGDSAVYLCASSLLGRQETQYFGPGTRLLVL.

This clone has a single count. The genes are TRBV5-6 and TRBJ1-5; D is perhaps TRBD1 (5 bases). The CDR3 sequence is 15 residues long. The V gene's germline CDR1 is SGHDT and CDR2 YYEEEE. Deletions cut 4 bases from V and 6 bases from J, with 17 bases between. For the CDR3, the DNA is TGTGCCAGCAGCCCCGGACGGGGGTGGGGTCAGCCCCAGCATTTT. Translated: CASSPGRGWGQPQHF.

The rearrangement joins TRBV4-2 to TRBJ1-2, with 7 bases identical to TRBD1. Germline loops: CDR1 LGHNA, CDR2 YNFKEQ. This CDR3 is built from 14 residues. V lost 1 base and J lost 7; bases outside the gene matches: 6. CDR3 sequence reads: CASSQATGDGGYTF. CDR3 DNA: TGTGCCAGCAGCCAAGCCACAGGGGATGGTGGCTACACCTTC.

This rearrangement joins TRBV18 to TRBJ1-1; 8 positions match TRBD1. V gave up 1 base and J gave up 7 bases; unmatched junction bases: 11. The CDR3 contains 16 residues. CDR1 is KGHSH, CDR2 LQKENI, per germline. The CDR3: CASSPRVGGQASEAFF. CDR3 DNA sequence: TGTGCCAGCTCACCACGGGTTGGGGGACAGGCGAGTGAAGCTTTCTTT.